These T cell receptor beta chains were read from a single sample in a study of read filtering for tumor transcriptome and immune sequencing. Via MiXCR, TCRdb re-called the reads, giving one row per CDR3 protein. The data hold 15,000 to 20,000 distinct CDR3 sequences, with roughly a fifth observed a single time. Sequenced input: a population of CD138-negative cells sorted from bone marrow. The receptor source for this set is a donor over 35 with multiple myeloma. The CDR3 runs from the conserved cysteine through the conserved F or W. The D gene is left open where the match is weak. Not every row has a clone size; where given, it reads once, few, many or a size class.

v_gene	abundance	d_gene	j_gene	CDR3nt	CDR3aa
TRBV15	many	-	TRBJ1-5	TGTGCCACCAGCTATGGGGGATCCCGGACGGGGCAGCCCCAGCATTTT	CATSYGGSRTGQPQHF
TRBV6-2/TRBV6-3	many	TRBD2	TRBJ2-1	TGTGCCAGCAGTAGCCTAGCGGGAGTGTACAATGAGCAGTTCTTC	CASSSLAGVYNEQFF
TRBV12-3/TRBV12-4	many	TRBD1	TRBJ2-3	TGTGCCAGCAGTCCTTGGACAGGAGGCACAGATACGCAGTATTTT	CASSPWTGGTDTQYF
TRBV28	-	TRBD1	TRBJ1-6	TGTGCCAGCAGCCGGACAGGGAAAGATTCACCCCTCCACTTT	CASSRTGKDSPLHF
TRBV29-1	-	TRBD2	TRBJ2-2	TGCAGCGTCCTAGATGCGGGGGTCGGGGAGCTGTTTTTT	CSVLDAGVGELFF
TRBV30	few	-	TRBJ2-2	TGTGCCTGGAGTTTTAGGTCAGAATACACCGGGGAGCTGTTTTTT	CAWSFRSEYTGELFF
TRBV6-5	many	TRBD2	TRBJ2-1	TGTGCCAGCAAAATCGCCCCGGCTAGCGGCAACAATGAGCAGTTCTTC	CASKIAPASGNNEQFF
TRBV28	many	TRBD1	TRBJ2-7	TGTGCCAGCAGTTTGGTCGGGACAGCTAACTACGAGCAGTACTTC	CASSLVGTANYEQYF
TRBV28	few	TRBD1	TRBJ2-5	TGTGCCAGCAGCCCGGACAGGAGGCGACAAGAGACCCAGTACTTC	CASSPDRRRQETQYF
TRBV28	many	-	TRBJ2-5	TGTGCCAGTTCCGGCCCTCCTCGATGGACCCAGTACTTC	CASSGPPRWTQYF
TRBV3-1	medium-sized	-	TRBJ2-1	TGTGCCAGCAGCCGCTACTATCCGGGACTTGAGGACAATGAGCAGTTCTTC	CASSRYYPGLEDNEQFF
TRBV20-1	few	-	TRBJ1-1	TGCAGTGCTAGTACTAGGGAAGCTTTCTTT	CSASTREAFF
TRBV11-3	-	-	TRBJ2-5	TGTGCCAGCAGCACCGGGACCACTGGGGAGACCCAGTACTTC	CASSTGTTGETQYF
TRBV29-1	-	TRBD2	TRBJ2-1	TGCAGCGTTGATATCAGCGGGACCCACAATGAGCAGCTCTTC	CSVDISGTHNEQLF
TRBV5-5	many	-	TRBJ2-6	TGTGCCAGCAGCTTGCTAGGTCCCCGCTCTGGGGCCAACGTCCTGACTTTC	CASSLLGPRSGANVLTF
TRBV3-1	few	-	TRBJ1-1	TGTGCCAGCAGCCATCTCGACGAGTCTGAAGCTTTCTTT	CASSHLDESEAFF
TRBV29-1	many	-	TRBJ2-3	TGCAGCGTTCAGGGAGCGGCTAGCACAGATACGCAGTATTTT	CSVQGAASTDTQYF
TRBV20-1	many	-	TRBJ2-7	TGCAGTGCTAGAGCTAAGCCGGACTACACGGGAGAGCAGTACTTC	CSARAKPDYTGEQYF
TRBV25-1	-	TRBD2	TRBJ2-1	TGTGCCAGCAGTGGGGGCCGGGGGGCCTACAATGAGCAGTTCTTC	CASSGGRGAYNEQFF
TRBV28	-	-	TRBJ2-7	TGTGCCAGCAGTTTATATGGGACTCCCTACGAGCAGTACTTC	CASSLYGTPYEQYF
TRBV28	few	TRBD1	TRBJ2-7	TGTGCCAGCAGTTTGGGACAGTCCCAGTACTTC	CASSLGQSQYF
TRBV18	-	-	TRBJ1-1	TGTGCCAGCTCACCTAACCGGGCCGATCTCGGGAATGAAGCTTTCTTT	CASSPNRADLGNEAFF
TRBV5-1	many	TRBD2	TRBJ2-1	TGCGCCAGCTTCGCGGGAGTACACAATGAGCAGTTCTTC	CASFAGVHNEQFF
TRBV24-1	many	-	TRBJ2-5	TGTGCCACCAGTGATTCCGGGGCGAAGACCCAGTACTTC	CATSDSGAKTQYF
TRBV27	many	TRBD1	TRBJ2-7	TGTGCCAGCAGTTTCTCGGGACAGCTATACGGGCAGTACTTC	CASSFSGQLYGQYF
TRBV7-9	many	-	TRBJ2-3	TGTGCCAGCAGCTTCGGGGGAGTGGCAGATACGCAGTATTTT	CASSFGGVADTQYF
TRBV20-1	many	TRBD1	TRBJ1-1	TGCAGTGCTAGAGCTCCAGGGGGGACAGGAGCTTTCTTT	CSARAPGGTGAFF
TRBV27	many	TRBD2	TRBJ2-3	TGTGCCAGCACCGGACTAGCGGGAGCAATAGATACGCAGTATTTT	CASTGLAGAIDTQYF
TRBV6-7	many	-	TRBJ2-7	TGTGCCAGCAGTTACTCGGCCGGGCTGAGCTCCTACGAGCAGTACTTC	CASSYSAGLSSYEQYF
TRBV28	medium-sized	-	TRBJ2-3	TGTGCCAGCAGTTCTTTACAGGGAGGGACAGATACGCAGTATTTT	CASSSLQGGTDTQYF
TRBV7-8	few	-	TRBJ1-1	TGTGCCAGCAGCTTATACGGCAGTAACACTGAAGCTTTCTTT	CASSLYGSNTEAFF
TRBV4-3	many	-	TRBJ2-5	TGCGCCAGCAGCCAAGATCGACTAAGCGGAGAGACCCAGTACTTC	CASSQDRLSGETQYF
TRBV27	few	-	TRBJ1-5	TGTGCCAGCAGTCCGGGGGCAGGGGGCAATCAGCCCCAGCATTTT	CASSPGAGGNQPQHF